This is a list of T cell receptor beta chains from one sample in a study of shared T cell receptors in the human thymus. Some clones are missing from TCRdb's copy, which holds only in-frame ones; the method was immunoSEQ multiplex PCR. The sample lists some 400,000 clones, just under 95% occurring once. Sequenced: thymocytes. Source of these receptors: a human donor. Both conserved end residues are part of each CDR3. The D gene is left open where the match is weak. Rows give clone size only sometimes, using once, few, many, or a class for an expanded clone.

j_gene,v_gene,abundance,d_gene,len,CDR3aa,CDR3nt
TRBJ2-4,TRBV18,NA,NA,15,CASSRRDTQGNIQYF,TGTGCCAGCTCACGTCGGGACACACAAGGGAACATTCAGTACTTC
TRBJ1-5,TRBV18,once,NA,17,CASSPPGQGFGNQPQHF,TGTGCCAGCTCACCACCTGGGCAGGGGTTCGGCAATCAGCCCCAGCATTTT
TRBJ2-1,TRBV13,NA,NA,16,CASSPEVYLPVGEQFF,TGTGCCAGCAGCCCAGAGGTCTACCTACCCGTCGGTGAGCAGTTCTTC
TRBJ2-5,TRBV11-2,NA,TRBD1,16,CASSLGDRGRQETQYF,TGTGCCAGCAGCTTAGGGGACAGGGGGCGTCAAGAGACCCAGTACTTC
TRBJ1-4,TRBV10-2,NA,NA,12,CASSGRNEKLFF,TGCGCCAGCAGCGGGAGAAATGAAAAACTGTTTTTT
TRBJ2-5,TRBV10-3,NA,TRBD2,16,CAISTRAGGPEETQYF,TGTGCCATCAGTACCCGAGCGGGAGGGCCCGAAGAGACCCAGTACTTC
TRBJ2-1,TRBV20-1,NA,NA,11,CSAPGPPGQFF,TGCAGTGCTCCCGGCCCTCCGGGGCAGTTCTTC
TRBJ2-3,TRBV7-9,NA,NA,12,CASSLITDTQYF,TGTGCCAGCAGCTTAATCACAGATACGCAGTATTTT
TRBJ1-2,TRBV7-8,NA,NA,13,CASSLAPGCRYTF,TGTGCCAGCAGCTTAGCGCCGGGGTGCCGCTACACCTTC
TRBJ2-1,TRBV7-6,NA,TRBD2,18,CASSLTGLAGSGISEQFF,TGTGCCAGCAGCTTAACGGGACTAGCGGGTTCTGGTATCAGTGAGCAGTTCTTC
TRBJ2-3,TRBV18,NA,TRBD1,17,CASSPRKTGGWTDTQYF,TGTGCCAGCTCACCACGGAAGACAGGGGGCTGGACAGATACGCAGTATTTT
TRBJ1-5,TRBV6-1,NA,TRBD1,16,CASSEDGGGGNQPQHF,TGTGCCAGCAGTGAAGATGGAGGGGGCGGCAATCAGCCCCAGCATTTT
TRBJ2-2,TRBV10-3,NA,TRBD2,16,CATNGEWRERTGELFF,TGTGCCACTAACGGTGAATGGCGGGAGCGCACCGGGGAGCTGTTTTTT
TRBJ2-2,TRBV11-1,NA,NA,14,CASSPPGDFGELFF,TGTGCCAGCAGCCCACCGGGGGATTTCGGGGAGCTGTTTTTT
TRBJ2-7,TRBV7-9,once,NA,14,CASSCAGVGNEQYF,TGTGCCAGCAGCTGCGCCGGGGTGGGGAACGAGCAGTACTTC
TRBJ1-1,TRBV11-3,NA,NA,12,CASRSDNTEAFF,TGTGCCAGCAGGAGCGATAACACTGAAGCTTTCTTT